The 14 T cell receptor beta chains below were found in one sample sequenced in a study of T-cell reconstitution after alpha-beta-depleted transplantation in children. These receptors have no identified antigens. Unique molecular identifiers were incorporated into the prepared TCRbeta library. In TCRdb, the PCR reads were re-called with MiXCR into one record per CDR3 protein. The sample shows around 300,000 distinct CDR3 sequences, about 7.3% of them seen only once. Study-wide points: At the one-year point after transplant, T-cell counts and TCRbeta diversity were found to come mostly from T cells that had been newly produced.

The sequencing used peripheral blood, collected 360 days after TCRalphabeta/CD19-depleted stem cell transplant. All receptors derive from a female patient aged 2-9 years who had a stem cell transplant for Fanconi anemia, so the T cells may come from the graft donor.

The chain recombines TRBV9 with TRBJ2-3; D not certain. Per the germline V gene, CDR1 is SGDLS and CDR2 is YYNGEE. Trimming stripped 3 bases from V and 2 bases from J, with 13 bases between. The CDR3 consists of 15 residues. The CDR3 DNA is TGTGCCAGCAGCGAAACCGGCCGGTACACAGATACGCAGTATTTT. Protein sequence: CASSETGRYTDTQYF.

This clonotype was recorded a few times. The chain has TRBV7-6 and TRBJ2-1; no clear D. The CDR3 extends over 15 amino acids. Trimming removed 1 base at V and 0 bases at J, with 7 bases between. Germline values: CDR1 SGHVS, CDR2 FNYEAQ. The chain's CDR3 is CASSLDTGSYNEQFF. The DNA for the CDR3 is TGTGCCAGCAGCTTAGACACGGGCTCCTACAATGAGCAGTTCTTC.

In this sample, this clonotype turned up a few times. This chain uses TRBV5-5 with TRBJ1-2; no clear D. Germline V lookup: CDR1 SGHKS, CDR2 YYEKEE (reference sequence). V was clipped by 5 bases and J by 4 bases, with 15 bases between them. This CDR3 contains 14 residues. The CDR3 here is CASRLQPWSYGYTF. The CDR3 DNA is TGTGCCAGCAGGCTCCAACCTTGGAGCTATGGCTACACCTTC.

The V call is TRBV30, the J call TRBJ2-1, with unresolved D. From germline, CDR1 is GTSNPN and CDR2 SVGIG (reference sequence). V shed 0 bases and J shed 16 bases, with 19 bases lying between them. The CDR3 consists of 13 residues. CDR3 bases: TGTGCCTGGAGTGTAATACGTCGGCTAGGACGCTTCTTC. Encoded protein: CAWSVIRRLGRFF.

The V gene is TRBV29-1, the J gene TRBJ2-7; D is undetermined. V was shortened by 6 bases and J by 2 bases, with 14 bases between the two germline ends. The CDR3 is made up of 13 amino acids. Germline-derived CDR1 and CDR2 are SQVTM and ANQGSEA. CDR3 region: CSVADTGPYEQYF. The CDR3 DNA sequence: TGCAGCGTCGCCGACACCGGTCCCTACGAGCAGTACTTC.

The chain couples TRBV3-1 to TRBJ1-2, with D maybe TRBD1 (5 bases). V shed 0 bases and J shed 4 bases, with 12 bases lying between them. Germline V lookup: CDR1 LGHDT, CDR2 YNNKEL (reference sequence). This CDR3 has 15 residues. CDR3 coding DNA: TGTGCCAGCAGCCAAGACGGGGGTATTATCTATGGCTACACCTTC. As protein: CASSQDGGIIYGYTF.

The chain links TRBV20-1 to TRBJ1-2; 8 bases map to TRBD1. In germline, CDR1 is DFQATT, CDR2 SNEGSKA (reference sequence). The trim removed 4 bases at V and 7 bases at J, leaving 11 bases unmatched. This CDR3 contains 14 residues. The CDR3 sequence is CSAKKPGQASGYTF. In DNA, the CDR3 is TGCAGTGCTAAAAAACCGGGACAGGCGAGTGGCTACACCTTC.

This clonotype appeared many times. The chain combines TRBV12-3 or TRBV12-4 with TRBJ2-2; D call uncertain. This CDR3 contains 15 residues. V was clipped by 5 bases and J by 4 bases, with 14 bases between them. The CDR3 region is CASSLPRRFTGELFF. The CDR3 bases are TGTGCCAGCAGTCTCCCCCGTAGGTTCACCGGGGAGCTGTTTTTT.

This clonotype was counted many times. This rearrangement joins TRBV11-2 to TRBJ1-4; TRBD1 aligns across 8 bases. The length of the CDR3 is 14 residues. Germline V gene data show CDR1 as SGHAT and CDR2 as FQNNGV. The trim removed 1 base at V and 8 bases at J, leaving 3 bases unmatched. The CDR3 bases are TGTGCCAGCAGCTTAGGGACAGGGAAGGAAAAACTGTTTTTT. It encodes CASSLGTGKEKLFF.

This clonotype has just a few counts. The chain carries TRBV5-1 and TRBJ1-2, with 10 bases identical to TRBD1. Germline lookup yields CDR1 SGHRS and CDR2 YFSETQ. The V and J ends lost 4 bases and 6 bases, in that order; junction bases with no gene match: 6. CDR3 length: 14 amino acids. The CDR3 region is CASSDPGQGNGYTF. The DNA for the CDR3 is TGCGCCAGCAGCGACCCGGGACAGGGGAATGGCTACACCTTC.

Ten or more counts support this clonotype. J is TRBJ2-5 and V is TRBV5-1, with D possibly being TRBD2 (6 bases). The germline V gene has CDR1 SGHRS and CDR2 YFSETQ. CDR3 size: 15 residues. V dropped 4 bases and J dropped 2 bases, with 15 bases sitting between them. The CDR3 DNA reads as TGCGCCAGCAGCGAGTCGCGGGGATCTCAAGAGACCCAGTACTTC. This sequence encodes CASSESRGSQETQYF.

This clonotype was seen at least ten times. CDR3 sequence reads: CASSKLAGIYNEQFF. The CDR3 DNA sequence: TGTGCCAGCAGTAAACTAGCGGGGATCTACAATGAGCAGTTCTTC. This chain uses TRBV7-9 with TRBJ2-1; 10 nucleotides agree with TRBD2. Germline V gives CDR1 SEHNR, CDR2 FQNEAQ (reference sequence). The junction had 5 bases not matched to a gene; V was cut back by 6 bases and J by 3 bases. The CDR3 sequence is 15 residues long.

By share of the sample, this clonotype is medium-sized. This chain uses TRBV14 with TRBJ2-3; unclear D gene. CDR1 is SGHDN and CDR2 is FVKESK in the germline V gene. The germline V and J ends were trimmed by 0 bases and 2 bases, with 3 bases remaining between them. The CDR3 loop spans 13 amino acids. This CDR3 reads CASSQEVTDTQYF. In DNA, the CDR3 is TGTGCCAGCAGCCAAGAAGTCACAGATACGCAGTATTTT.

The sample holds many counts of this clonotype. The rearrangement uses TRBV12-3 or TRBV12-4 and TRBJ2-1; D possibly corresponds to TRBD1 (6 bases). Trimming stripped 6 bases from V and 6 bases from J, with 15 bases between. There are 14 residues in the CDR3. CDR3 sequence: CASRETGWGNEQFF. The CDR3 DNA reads TGTGCCAGCAGGGAGACAGGTTGGGGCAATGAGCAGTTCTTC.